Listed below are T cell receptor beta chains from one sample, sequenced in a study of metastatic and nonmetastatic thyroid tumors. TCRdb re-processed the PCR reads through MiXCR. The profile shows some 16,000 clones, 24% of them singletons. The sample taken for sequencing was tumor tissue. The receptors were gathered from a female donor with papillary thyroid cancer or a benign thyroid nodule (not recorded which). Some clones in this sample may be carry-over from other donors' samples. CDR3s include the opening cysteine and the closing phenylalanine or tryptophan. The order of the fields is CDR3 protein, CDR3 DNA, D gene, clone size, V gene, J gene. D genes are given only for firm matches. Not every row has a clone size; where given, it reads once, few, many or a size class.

CDR3: CANGQAYDHYF
DNA: TGTGCCAATGGACAGGCCTACGATCATTACTTC
D: TRBD1
size: -
V: TRBV6-1
J: TRBJ2-7

CDR3: CASSGRIAYTGELFF
DNA: TGTGCCAGCAGTGGACGTATCGCGTACACCGGGGAGCTGTTTTTT
D: -
size: -
V: TRBV25-1
J: TRBJ2-2

CDR3: CSARGSLGGAGGPSETQYF
DNA: TGCAGTGCTAGAGGATCTCTAGGGGGAGCGGGAGGACCCTCGGAGACCCAGTACTTC
D: TRBD2
size: -
V: TRBV20-1
J: TRBJ2-5

CDR3: CSASRNEQFF
DNA: TGCAGTGCTAGTCGTAATGAGCAGTTCTTC
D: -
size: -
V: TRBV20-1
J: TRBJ2-1

CDR3: CASSYSGPPREEYF
DNA: TGTGCCAGCAGTTACTCGGGACCACCAAGAGAAGAGTACTTC
D: -
size: many
V: TRBV6-2/TRBV6-3
J: TRBJ2-5

CDR3: CASSQPWDRGPSYEQYF
DNA: TGTGCCAGCAGTCAACCTTGGGACCGAGGACCTTCCTACGAGCAGTACTTC
D: -
size: -
V: TRBV11-2
J: TRBJ2-7

CDR3: CASSLMGGNTGELFF
DNA: TGTGCCAGCAGCTTAATGGGCGGGAACACCGGGGAGCTGTTTTTT
D: -
size: -
V: TRBV7-2
J: TRBJ2-2

CDR3: CASSESRGGAETQYF
DNA: TGCGCCAGCAGTGAGTCACGGGGGGGAGCGGAGACCCAGTACTTC
D: TRBD2
size: many
V: TRBV10-1
J: TRBJ2-5

CDR3: CIARDPGQNGYTF
DNA: TGCATTGCTAGAGACCCGGGACAGAATGGCTACACCTTC
D: TRBD1
size: -
V: TRBV20-1
J: TRBJ1-2

CDR3: CASSRIGGNTGELFF
DNA: TGTGCCAGCAGCCGAATCGGGGGGAACACCGGGGAGCTGTTTTTT
D: -
size: many
V: TRBV7-3
J: TRBJ2-2

CDR3: CASSHAGGAYEQYF
DNA: TGTGCCAGCAGCCATGCGGGGGGGGCCTACGAGCAGTACTTC
D: TRBD2
size: -
V: TRBV3-1
J: TRBJ2-7

CDR3: CASSVPGQGADEQYF
DNA: TGTGCCAGCAGCGTACCGGGACAGGGGGCGGACGAGCAGTACTTC
D: TRBD1
size: many
V: TRBV7-6
J: TRBJ2-7

CDR3: CASTQGPGYGYTF
DNA: TGTGCCAGCACCCAAGGGCCCGGCTATGGCTACACCTTC
D: -
size: -
V: TRBV11-2
J: TRBJ1-2

CDR3: CSAQRAGSSYEQYF
DNA: TGCAGTGCTCAAAGGGCGGGGTCATCCTACGAGCAGTACTTC
D: -
size: few
V: TRBV20-1
J: TRBJ2-7

CDR3: CASNRLAGDNEQFF
DNA: TGTGCCAGCAACCGACTAGCGGGAGACAATGAGCAGTTCTTC
D: TRBD2
size: medium-sized
V: TRBV11-2
J: TRBJ2-1

CDR3: CASSEESGNTIYF
DNA: TGTGCCAGCAGTGAAGAGTCCGGAAACACCATATATTTT
D: -
size: many
V: TRBV2
J: TRBJ1-3

CDR3: CASSFDPGEKLFF
DNA: TGTGCCAGCAGCTTCGACCCTGGGGAAAAACTGTTTTTT
D: -
size: many
V: TRBV2
J: TRBJ1-4

CDR3: CASSLEGETEAFF
DNA: TGCGCCAGCAGCTTGGAGGGAGAGACTGAAGCTTTCTTT
D: -
size: once
V: TRBV5-1
J: TRBJ1-1

CDR3: CSATGEGVKEQYF
DNA: TGCAGTGCCACAGGGGAAGGGGTGAAGGAGCAGTACTTC
D: TRBD1
size: -
V: TRBV20-1
J: TRBJ2-7

CDR3: CASLGRGRSYNEQFF
DNA: TGTGCCAGCCTTGGTAGGGGCCGCTCCTACAATGAGCAGTTCTTC
D: -
size: many
V: TRBV25-1
J: TRBJ2-1

CDR3: CSALGGQGFTDTQYF
DNA: TGCAGCGCCCTTGGGGGACAGGGGTTCACAGATACGCAGTATTTT
D: TRBD1
size: many
V: TRBV20-1
J: TRBJ2-3

CDR3: CASSPYGGNLDYEQYF
DNA: TGTGCCAGCAGCCCATACGGGGGAAACCTTGACTACGAGCAGTACTTC
D: -
size: -
V: TRBV11-2
J: TRBJ2-7

CDR3: CASSWGQGTGELFF
DNA: TGCGCCAGCAGCTGGGGACAGGGGACCGGGGAGCTGTTTTTT
D: TRBD1
size: many
V: TRBV5-1
J: TRBJ2-2

CDR3: CASSVGRPPYEQYF
DNA: TGTGCCAGCAGTGTGGGGCGGCCGCCCTACGAGCAGTACTTC
D: -
size: medium-sized
V: TRBV2
J: TRBJ2-7

CDR3: CSAARLAGIPNEQFF
DNA: TGCAGTGCTGCCCGACTAGCGGGAATCCCCAATGAGCAGTTCTTC
D: TRBD2
size: once
V: TRBV20-1
J: TRBJ2-1

CDR3: CASSQESWREQYF
DNA: TGTGCCAGCAGCCAAGAAAGTTGGCGAGAGCAGTACTTC
D: -
size: -
V: TRBV3-1
J: TRBJ2-7

CDR3: CASSFIRPDTQYF
DNA: TGTGCCAGCAGCTTCATACGCCCAGATACGCAGTATTTT
D: -
size: -
V: TRBV7-6
J: TRBJ2-3

CDR3: CASSGWERGYEQYF
DNA: TGTGCCAGCAGCGGATGGGAGAGGGGCTACGAGCAGTACTTC
D: -
size: many
V: TRBV5-8
J: TRBJ2-7

CDR3: CASSLSPNTEAFF
DNA: TGTGCCAGCAGTTTATCCCCGAACACTGAAGCTTTCTTT
D: -
size: many
V: TRBV12-3/TRBV12-4
J: TRBJ1-1

CDR3: CASSPGLAGGSNEQFF
DNA: TGTGCCAGCAGCCCAGGCCTAGCGGGAGGGTCGAATGAGCAGTTCTTC
D: TRBD2
size: medium-sized
V: TRBV7-6
J: TRBJ2-1

CDR3: CASRSGSGANVLTF
DNA: TGCGCCAGCAGATCGGGCTCTGGGGCCAACGTCCTGACTTTC
D: -
size: once
V: TRBV4-1
J: TRBJ2-6

CDR3: CASSPPGHRNYGYTF
DNA: TGTGCCAGCTCACCACCGGGACACCGTAACTATGGCTACACCTTC
D: -
size: many
V: TRBV18
J: TRBJ1-2

CDR3: CASSYTGQGAHEQYF
DNA: TGTGCCAGCAGTTACACGGGACAGGGGGCCCACGAGCAGTACTTC
D: TRBD1
size: few
V: TRBV6-5
J: TRBJ2-7

CDR3: CASSSTGTLYEQYF
DNA: TGCGCCAGCAGCTCGACAGGGACCCTCTACGAGCAGTACTTC
D: TRBD1
size: -
V: TRBV5-1
J: TRBJ2-7

CDR3: CASSVRQGYNSPLHF
DNA: TGTGCCAGCAGCGTAAGACAGGGCTATAATTCACCCCTCCACTTT
D: TRBD1
size: many
V: TRBV7-2
J: TRBJ1-6

CDR3: CSARPLGSSYEQYF
DNA: TGCAGTGCTAGGCCCTTGGGAAGCTCCTACGAGCAGTACTTC
D: -
size: medium-sized
V: TRBV20-1
J: TRBJ2-7

CDR3: CASSLGAGANVLTF
DNA: TGTGCCAGCAGCTTAGGGGCTGGGGCCAACGTCCTGACTTTC
D: -
size: medium-sized
V: TRBV7-2
J: TRBJ2-6

CDR3: CSARQGREEKLFF
DNA: TGCAGTGCTCGTCAGGGGAGAGAGGAAAAACTGTTTTTT
D: -
size: -
V: TRBV20-1
J: TRBJ1-4

CDR3: CASSGGENTEAFF
DNA: TGTGCCAGCAGTGGTGGGGAGAACACTGAAGCTTTCTTT
D: -
size: few
V: TRBV6-4
J: TRBJ1-1

CDR3: CASSILAGVKTQYF
DNA: TGTGCCAGCAGCATACTAGCGGGAGTAAAGACCCAGTACTTC
D: TRBD2
size: medium-sized
V: TRBV12-3/TRBV12-4
J: TRBJ2-5

CDR3: CASSTQPQAGANVLTF
DNA: TGTGCCAGCAGCACGCAACCGCAGGCCGGGGCCAACGTCCTGACTTTC
D: -
size: many
V: TRBV7-3
J: TRBJ2-6

CDR3: CASSLRGGGDTQYF
DNA: TGTGCCAGCAGTTTAAGAGGGGGAGGGGATACTCAGTACTTC
D: -
size: few
V: TRBV27
J: TRBJ2-5

CDR3: CATSRPDGTEAFF
DNA: TGTGCCACCAGCAGACCTGACGGGACTGAAGCTTTCTTT
D: -
size: many
V: TRBV15
J: TRBJ1-1

CDR3: CSASPPDRDRSPLHF
DNA: TGCAGTGCTAGCCCGCCTGACAGGGACAGATCACCCCTCCACTTT
D: TRBD1
size: once
V: TRBV20-1
J: TRBJ1-6

CDR3: CSAPGQGASPLHF
DNA: TGCAGTGCTCCAGGACAGGGGGCTTCACCCCTCCACTTT
D: TRBD1
size: medium-sized
V: TRBV20-1
J: TRBJ1-6

CDR3: CSAPQTRWVDSPLHF
DNA: TGCAGTGCTCCTCAAACCAGATGGGTGGATTCACCCCTCCACTTT
D: -
size: few
V: TRBV20-1
J: TRBJ1-6

CDR3: CASSLVFGDEQYF
DNA: TGTGCCAGCAGCTTAGTATTCGGCGACGAGCAGTACTTC
D: -
size: few
V: TRBV7-2
J: TRBJ2-7

CDR3: CSASPSGPGGYNEQFF
DNA: TGCAGTGCTAGTCCTAGTGGGCCAGGGGGCTACAATGAGCAGTTCTTC
D: TRBD1
size: many
V: TRBV20-1
J: TRBJ2-1

CDR3: CASSFQGTGELFF
DNA: TGTGCCAGCAGTTTCCAAGGGACCGGGGAGCTGTTTTTT
D: -
size: -
V: TRBV27
J: TRBJ2-2

CDR3: CASSLYLNTEAFF
DNA: TGTGCCAGTTCTCTTTATCTGAACACTGAAGCTTTCTTT
D: -
size: few
V: TRBV6-4
J: TRBJ1-1

CDR3: CSARMMSGAGYNEQFF
DNA: TGCAGTGCTAGGATGATGTCAGGGGCCGGCTACAATGAGCAGTTCTTC
D: -
size: -
V: TRBV20-1
J: TRBJ2-1

CDR3: CASSAAGTGAYEQYF
DNA: TGTGCCAGTAGTGCAGCCGGGACAGGGGCCTACGAGCAGTACTTC
D: TRBD1
size: medium-sized
V: TRBV19
J: TRBJ2-7

CDR3: CASRGPGLADNEQFF
DNA: TGTGCCAGCAGGGGACCGGGACTAGCGGACAATGAGCAGTTCTTC
D: TRBD2
size: -
V: TRBV9
J: TRBJ2-1

CDR3: CASSIPSLGTYEQYF
DNA: TGTGCCAGCAGTATACCTAGCCTAGGAACCTACGAGCAGTACTTC
D: -
size: few
V: TRBV28
J: TRBJ2-7